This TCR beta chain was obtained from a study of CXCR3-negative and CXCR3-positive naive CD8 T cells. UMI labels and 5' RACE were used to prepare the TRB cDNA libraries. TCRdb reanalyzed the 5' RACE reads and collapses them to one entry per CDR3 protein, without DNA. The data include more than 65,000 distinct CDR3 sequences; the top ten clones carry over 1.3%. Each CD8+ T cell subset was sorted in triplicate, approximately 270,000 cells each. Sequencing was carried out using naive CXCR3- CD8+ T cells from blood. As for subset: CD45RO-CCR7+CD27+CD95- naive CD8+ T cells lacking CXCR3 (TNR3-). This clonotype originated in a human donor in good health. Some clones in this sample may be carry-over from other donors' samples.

CDR3 sequence: CASSKVGQSYEQYF. This chain joins TRBV21-1 and TRBJ2-7; TCRdb designates TRBD1, a call that cannot be tested without DNA. TRBV21-1 is tagged as a pseudogene. This CDR3 has 14 residues.